The 21 T cell receptor beta chains given below trace back to one sample, sequenced in a study of identical twins. MiXCR, applied by TCRdb to the 5' RACE reads, yields one record per CDR3 protein. This table has 500,000 or so distinct CDR3 sequences, 14% appearing once. The same specimen was also included in a second study, on yellow fever vaccine responses in identical twins.

The sequenced sample consisted of CD4+ T cells sorted from blood. The receptors derive from a woman aged 18 to 35 in good health.

The gene calls are TRBV2 and TRBJ1-1; D is undetermined. The V end lost 2 bases, the J end lost 1 base, and 8 bases lay between the germline ends. The CDR3 runs 14 residues. CDR1 SNHLY and CDR2 FYNNEI come from the germline V gene. The CDR3 nucleotides are TGTGCCAGCAGTGAACGCGTGGGGAACACTGAAGCTTTCTTT. It specifies CASSERVGNTEAFF.

On this clonotype: At one end the junction does not follow the germline gene, possibly because of a read error. CDR3 amino acids: CASSFPKNIRYF. For the CDR3, the DNA is TGTGCCAGCAGTTTTCCCAAAAACATTCGGTACTTC. The chain couples TRBV28 to TRBJ2-4; D is undetermined. The germline gives CDR1 MDHEN, CDR2 SYDVKM. The CDR3 spans 12 residues. Supplemented by reference TRBV28 and TRBJ2-4, the full variable domain reads DVKVTQSSRYLVKRTGEKVFLECVQDMDHENMFWYRQDPGLGLRLIYFSYDVKMKEKGDIPEGYSVSREKKERFSLILESASTNQTSMYLCASSFPKNIRYFGAGTRLSVL.

The V and J genes are TRBV5-1 and TRBJ2-1; 9 positions match TRBD1. V shed 4 bases and J 9 bases; nucleotides not matched to a gene: 14. The germline V gene has CDR1 SGHRS and CDR2 YFSETQ. The CDR3 sequence is 16 residues long. CDR3 protein: CASSRAAGQGHPEQFF. The CDR3 DNA reads as TGCGCCAGCAGCCGCGCCGCGGGACAGGGCCACCCTGAGCAGTTCTTC.

The sample holds a few counts of this clonotype. The chain recombines TRBV4-2 with TRBJ2-7; 12 bases map to TRBD2. The CDR3 runs 21 residues. V shed 4 bases and J 1 base; nucleotides not matched to a gene: 20. Germline V gives CDR1 LGHNA, CDR2 YNFKEQ. The CDR3: CASSRPDRRGLAGPNSYEQYF. CDR3 DNA sequence: TGTGCCAGCAGCCGACCGGACAGGCGAGGACTAGCGGGACCAAATTCCTACGAGCAGTACTTC.

This chain connects TRBV19 to TRBJ1-1; unclear D gene. The V gene's germline CDR1 is LNHDA and CDR2 SQIVND (reference sequence). The CDR3 length is 15 residues. Trimming cost V 1 base and J 1 base, with 10 bases left between them. DNA for the CDR3: TGTGCCAGTAGTATAGTTGGAGGAAAGAACACTGAAGCTTTCTTT. This encodes CASSIVGGKNTEAFF.

This clonotype was observed a few times. The V call is TRBV10-3, the J call TRBJ1-1; 7 bases fit TRBD1. CDR1 ENHRY and CDR2 SYGVKD come from the germline V gene. The junction had 6 bases not matched to a gene; V was cut back by 6 bases and J by 2 bases. The CDR3 totals 14 residues. The chain's CDR3 is CAISGGQLNTEAFF. The CDR3 DNA reads TGTGCCATCAGCGGGGGACAGCTTAACACTGAAGCTTTCTTT.

The V call is TRBV10-3, the J call TRBJ2-1, with 8 bases fitting TRBD2. The J segment lost 4 bases and the V segment lost 4 bases, leaving 3 bases of the junction unmatched. The CDR3 consists of 14 residues. Germline V gene lookup returns CDR1 ENHRY and CDR2 SYGVKD. CDR3 region: CAISGRGAYNEQFF. The DNA of the CDR3 is TGTGCCATCAGTGGGCGGGGGGCTTACAATGAGCAGTTCTTC.

The rearrangement uses TRBV12-3 or TRBV12-4 and TRBJ2-4; D may correspond to TRBD1 or TRBD2 (7 bases each). V shed 5 bases and J shed 6 bases, with 17 bases lying between them. CDR3 length: 15 amino acids. Here the CDR3 reads CASSAGDSPVNIQYF. The CDR3 DNA sequence: TGTGCCAGCAGTGCGGGGGACAGTCCGGTAAACATTCAGTACTTC.

This chain connects TRBV6-2 or TRBV6-3 to TRBJ2-6, with D tentatively TRBD1 (6 bases). CDR1 MNHEY and CDR2 SVGEGT come from the germline V gene. This CDR3 comprises 17 residues. V dropped 5 bases and J dropped 2 bases, with 16 bases sitting between them. CDR3 in amino acids: CASSQMQGFAGANVLTF. Here the CDR3 DNA reads TGTGCCAGCAGTCAGATGCAGGGGTTCGCTGGGGCCAACGTCCTGACTTTC.

This chain links TRBV28 with TRBJ1-4, with TRBD1 as a possible D gene (5 bases). The germline V and J ends were trimmed by 10 bases and 6 bases, with 15 bases remaining between them. This CDR3 contains 13 residues. Germline loops: CDR1 MDHEN, CDR2 SYDVKM. The CDR3 DNA reads TGTGCCACTGAGGGGAGTAGGGATGAAAAACTGTTTTTT. Its protein is CATEGSRDEKLFF. Looking up the rest from reference TRBV28 and TRBJ1-4 gives the full variable domain: DVKVTQSSRYLVKRTGEKVFLECVQDMDHENMFWYRQDPGLGLRLIYFSYDVKMKEKGDIPEGYSVSREKKERFSLILESASTNQTSMYLCATEGSRDEKLFFGSGTQLSVL.

V and J are TRBV7-6 and TRBJ2-5; no definite D call. The V and J ends lost 4 bases and 5 bases respectively, with 14 bases between them. This CDR3 contains 14 residues. Germline CDR1 SGHVS, CDR2 FNYEAQ. The CDR3 DNA sequence: TGTGCCAGCAGCTCCTTTGGAGTAGGGGAGACCCAGTACTTC. Translation gives CASSSFGVGETQYF.

In this sample, this clonotype turned up a few times. This rearrangement joins TRBV7-2 to TRBJ2-4; TRBD2 is a possible D gene (5 bases). Looked up from germline, CDR1 is SGHTA and CDR2 is FQGNSA. The ends were cut back, 3 bases at V and 4 bases at J, with 13 bases in the middle. The CDR3 has 15 amino acids. The CDR3 DNA follows: TGTGCCAGCAGCTTCGGCCGGGAAACGAAAAACATTCAGTACTTC. This encodes CASSFGRETKNIQYF.

The chain has TRBV27 and TRBJ1-1, with unresolved D. The CDR3 consists of 14 residues. V was trimmed by 2 bases and J by 10 bases, leaving 17 bases between them. Germline-derived CDR1 and CDR2 are MNHEY and SMNVEV (reference sequence). The CDR3 bases are TGTGCCAGCAGTTTACGTAGCTTTACCCGAGGAGCTTTCTTT. Protein: CASSLRSFTRGAFF.

The sample holds a few counts of this clonotype. The V and J genes are TRBV27 and TRBJ1-6; D call uncertain. CDR1 is MNHEY and CDR2 is SMNVEV in the germline V gene (reference sequence). CDR3 length: 17 residues. Trimming stripped 2 bases from V and 0 bases from J, with 11 bases between. The CDR3 sequence is CASSLLPRSSYNSPLHF. The CDR3 DNA sequence: TGTGCCAGCAGTTTACTACCGAGGAGCTCCTATAATTCACCCCTCCACTTT.

There are a few counts of this clonotype. The chain uses TRBV3-1 and TRBJ2-2; no definite D call. CDR3 size: 14 residues. Germline V gene lookup returns CDR1 LGHDT and CDR2 YNNKEL (reference sequence). Deletions cut 1 base from V and 0 bases from J, with 3 bases between. Here the CDR3 DNA reads TGTGCCAGCAGCCAAGTTTCGAACACCGGGGAGCTGTTTTTT. Its protein product is CASSQVSNTGELFF.

The CDR3 bases are TGCAGTGCTAGAGAGCCCCTAGCGCAACGCAATGAGCAGTTCTTC. It yields the protein CSAREPLAQRNEQFF. The chain carries TRBV20-1 and TRBJ2-1; tentatively, D is TRBD2 (6 bases). CDR3 length: 15 residues. Germline V CDR1 and CDR2: DFQATT, SNEGSKA (reference sequence). V lost 0 bases, J lost 6 bases, and 15 bases lay in between.

Only a few counts were recorded for this clonotype. The chain employs TRBV6-4 and TRBJ2-2, with 8 bases matching TRBD2. The CDR3 length is 13 residues. CDR1 and CDR2 from the germline V gene are MRHNA and SNTAGT. After removal of 7 bases from V and 6 bases from J, the junction contained 4 bases not matched to a gene. CDR3 sequence reads: CASTSGRPGELFF. The CDR3 DNA follows: TGTGCCAGCACAAGCGGGAGACCCGGGGAGCTGTTTTTT.

The sample holds many counts of this clonotype. V usage is TRBV15 and J usage is TRBJ2-5; 7 positions match TRBD1. The germline CDR1 and CDR2 sequences are LNHNV and YYDKDF (reference sequence). The CDR3 runs 15 residues. V lost 0 bases to trimming and J lost 4 bases; unmatched junction nucleotides: 5. For the CDR3, the DNA is TGTGCCACCAGCAGAGACCGACAGGGAATAGAGACCCAGTACTTC. Its translation: CATSRDRQGIETQYF.

The rearrangement uses TRBV12-3 or TRBV12-4 and TRBJ2-7; 10 positions agree with TRBD1. V trimming: 6 bases; J trimming: 3 bases; junction bases outside the gene matches: 14. The CDR3 covers 17 residues. CDR3 region: CASSLGDRGFVGYEQYF. The DNA for the CDR3 is TGTGCCAGCAGCCTCGGGGACAGGGGATTCGTAGGCTACGAGCAGTACTTC.

This clonotype was recorded a few times. In DNA form, the CDR3 reads TGTGCCAGCAGTTACGGCCATGCCTACGAGCAGTACTTC. Amino acid sequence: CASSYGHAYEQYF. The chain has TRBV6-2 or TRBV6-3 and TRBJ2-7; D unclear. V was clipped by 2 bases and J by 2 bases, with 7 bases between them. This CDR3 region has 13 residues. Germline V gives CDR1 MNHEY, CDR2 SVGEGT.

V usage is TRBV5-6 and J usage is TRBJ2-3; 8 bases align to TRBD1. The trim removed 5 bases at V and 6 bases at J, leaving 5 bases unmatched. The CDR3 totals 13 residues. The germline V gene has CDR1 SGHDT and CDR2 YYEEEE. The CDR3 coding sequence is TGTGCCAGCAGAGAGACAGGGGTCGATACGCAGTATTTT. It translates to CASRETGVDTQYF.